This T cell receptor (beta chain) came from a study of post-analysis software for immune sequencing data. Study-level findings and limits: Roughly 5 TRBV segments, TRBV5-6, TRBV5-1 and TRBV20-1 among them, were found more frequent in patients than controls.

This clonotype appeared many times. What it recognizes is unknown. Unique-molecular-identifier-tagged TCR beta cDNA libraries were used. TCRdb ran MiXCR on the PCR reads and lists one entry per CDR3 protein. The data show 350,000 to 500,000 distinct CDR3 sequences, 39% seen once. Germline V CDR1 and CDR2: SQVTM, ANQGSEA. The CDR3 is made up of 15 amino acids. V dropped 6 bases and J dropped 3 bases, with 19 bases sitting between them. The sequence was obtained from a girl under 10 years old with multiple sclerosis. The sequencing input was blood. This chain links TRBV29-1 with TRBJ2-3; the D gene could be TRBD1 or TRBD2 (5 bases each). The CDR3 coding sequence is TGCAGCGTGAAACGAGTCAGGGAGAGGACAGATACGCAGTATTTT. Residues: CSVKRVRERTDTQYF.